This TCR beta chain comes out of a study of T cells in Graves' hyperthyroidism and ophthalmopathy. A patient was excluded if there was uncontrolled infection, other autoimmune disease, pregnancy or lactation. Germline lookup yields CDR1 SGHTA and CDR2 FQGNSA. V lost 3 bases to trimming and J lost 4 bases, with 15 bases between them. The length of the CDR3 is 16 residues. This clonotype was counted ten times or more. The CDR3 regions of TCR beta were amplified from RNA transcripts. HTBI primers were employed in a first-round RT-PCR of the TCR CDR3. TCRdb ran MiXCR on the multiplex PCR reads and lists one entry per CDR3 protein. This table has about 610,000 distinct CDR3 sequences, roughly 15% appearing once.

The source is a woman aged 40 to 55 with Graves' ophthalmopathy. The chain has TRBV7-2 and TRBJ2-2, with TRBD2 as a possible D gene (7 bases). What was sequenced was blood. In nucleotides, the CDR3 is TGTGCCAGCAGCTTCCAACAGGGAGGGGTCACCGGGGAGCTGTTTTTT. This codes for CASSFQQGGVTGELFF.